This TCR beta chain was found in a study of shared clonotypes between healthy human individuals. Measured with immunoSEQ multiplex PCR; TCRdb has only the in-frame clones, and not every one. The sample consists of some 380,000 clones, just over 95% of them appearing once. Study conclusions and caveats: Sample collection involved blood only; tissue repertoires are likely different. The expectation was that sequencing depth would affect clonotype sharing among donors. Larger richness was generally estimated for naive than memory subsets.

V was pared by 0 bases and J by 2 bases, with 16 bases between. Germline V gene data show CDR1 as MNHEY and CDR2 as SMNVEV (reference sequence). The CDR3 extends over 18 amino acids. A remark on this clone: Its target is not known.

Input material: memory CD8+ T cells sorted from blood. Subset in this sample: CD45RO+ cells pooled with CCR7-negative TemRA cells. This clonotype was sampled from a man aged 30 to 45 in good health. The chain recombines TRBV27 with TRBJ2-2; the D gene is possibly TRBD2 (5 bases). CDR3 in amino acids: CASSLSLGSLANTGELFF. As DNA, the CDR3 is TGTGCCAGCAGTTTATCGCTTGGAAGCCTAGCCAACACCGGGGAGCTGTTTTTT.